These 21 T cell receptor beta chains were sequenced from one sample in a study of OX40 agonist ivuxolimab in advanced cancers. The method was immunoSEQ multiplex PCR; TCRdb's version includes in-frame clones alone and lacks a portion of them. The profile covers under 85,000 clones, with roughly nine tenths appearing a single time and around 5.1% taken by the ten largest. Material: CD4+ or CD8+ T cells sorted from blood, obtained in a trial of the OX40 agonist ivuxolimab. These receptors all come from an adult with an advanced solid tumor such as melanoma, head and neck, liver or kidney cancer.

The DNA for the CDR3 is TGTGCCAGCAGCTTAAGTCGGAGCACAGATACGCAGTATTTT. Its protein is CASSLSRSTDTQYF. The rearrangement links TRBV7-3 to TRBJ2-3; D call uncertain. Germline V lookup: CDR1 SGHTA, CDR2 FQGTGA. V shed 1 base and J shed 0 bases, with 5 bases lying between them. The CDR3 contains 14 residues.

CDR3 sequence (DNA): TGTGCCAGCAGCGTAGACGGCGGGACCTACGAGCAGTACTTC. It codes for CASSVDGGTYEQYF. J is TRBJ2-5 and V is TRBV9; possibly TRBD2 for D (6 bases). Matching the DNA end better, TRBJ2-7 makes the J call doubtful. Germline values: CDR1 SGDLS, CDR2 YYNGEE. The CDR3 is made up of 14 amino acids.

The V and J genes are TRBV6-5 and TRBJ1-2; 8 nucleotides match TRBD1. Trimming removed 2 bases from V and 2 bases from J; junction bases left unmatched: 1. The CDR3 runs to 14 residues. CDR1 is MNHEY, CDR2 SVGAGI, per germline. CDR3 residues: CASSYGDRNYGYTF. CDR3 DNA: TGTGCCAGCAGTTACGGGGACAGGAACTATGGCTACACCTTC.

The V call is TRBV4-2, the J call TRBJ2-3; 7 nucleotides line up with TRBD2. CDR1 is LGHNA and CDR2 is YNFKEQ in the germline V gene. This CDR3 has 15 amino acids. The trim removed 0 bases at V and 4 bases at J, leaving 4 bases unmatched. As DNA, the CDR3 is TGTGCCAGCAGCCAAGAAGTGACTAGCCCAGATACGCAGTATTTT. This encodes CASSQEVTSPDTQYF.

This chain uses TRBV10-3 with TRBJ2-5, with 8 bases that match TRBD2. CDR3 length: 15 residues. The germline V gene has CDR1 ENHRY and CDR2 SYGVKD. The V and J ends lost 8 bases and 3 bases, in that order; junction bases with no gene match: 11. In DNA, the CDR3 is TGTGCCATCGGGGTCCGGGAGGGCGGAAAAGAGACCCAGTACTTC. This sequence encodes CAIGVREGGKETQYF.

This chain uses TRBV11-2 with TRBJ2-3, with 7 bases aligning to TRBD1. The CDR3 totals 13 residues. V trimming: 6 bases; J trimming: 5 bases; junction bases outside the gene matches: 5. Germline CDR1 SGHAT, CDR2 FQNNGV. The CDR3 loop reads CASRLRGRDTQYF. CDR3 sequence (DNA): TGTGCCAGCAGGCTGAGGGGGCGAGATACGCAGTATTTT.

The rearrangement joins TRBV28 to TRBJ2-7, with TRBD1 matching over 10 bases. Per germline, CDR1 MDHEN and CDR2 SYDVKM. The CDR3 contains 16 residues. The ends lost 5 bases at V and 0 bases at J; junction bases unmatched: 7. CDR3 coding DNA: TGTGCCAGCAGTCTAATGACAGGGGGCGGCTCCTACGAGCAGTACTTC. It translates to CASSLMTGGGSYEQYF.

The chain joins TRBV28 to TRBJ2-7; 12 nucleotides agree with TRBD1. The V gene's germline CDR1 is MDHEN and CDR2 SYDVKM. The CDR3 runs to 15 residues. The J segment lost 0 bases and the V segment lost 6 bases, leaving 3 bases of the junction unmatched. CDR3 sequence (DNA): TGTGCCAGCAGGCGGGACAGGGGGCTCTCCTACGAGCAGTACTTC. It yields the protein CASRRDRGLSYEQYF.

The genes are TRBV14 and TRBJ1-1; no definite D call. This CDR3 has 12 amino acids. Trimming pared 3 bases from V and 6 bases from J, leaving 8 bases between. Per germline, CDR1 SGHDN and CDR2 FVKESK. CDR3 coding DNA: TGTGCCAGCAGCCACAGCGGGGCTGAAGCTTTCTTT. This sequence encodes CASSHSGAEAFF.

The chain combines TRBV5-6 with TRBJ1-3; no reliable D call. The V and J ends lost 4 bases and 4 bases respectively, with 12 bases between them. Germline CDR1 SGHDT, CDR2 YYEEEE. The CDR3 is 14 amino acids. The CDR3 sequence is CASSDPGGGNTIYF. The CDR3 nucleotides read TGTGCCAGCAGCGACCCCGGAGGGGGAAACACCATATATTTT.

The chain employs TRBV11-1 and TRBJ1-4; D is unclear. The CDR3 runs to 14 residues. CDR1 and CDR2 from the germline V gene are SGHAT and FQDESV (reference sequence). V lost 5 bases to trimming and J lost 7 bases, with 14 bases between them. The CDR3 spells CASSPGSKIEKLFF. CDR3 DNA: TGTGCCAGCAGCCCCGGGTCCAAAATTGAAAAACTGTTTTTT.

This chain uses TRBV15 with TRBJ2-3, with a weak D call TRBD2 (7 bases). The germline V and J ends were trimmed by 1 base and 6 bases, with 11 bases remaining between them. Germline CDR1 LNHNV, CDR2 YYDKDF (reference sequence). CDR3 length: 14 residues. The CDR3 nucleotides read TGTGCCACCAGCAGAGGAGGGGGAGGGGATACGCAGTATTTT. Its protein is CATSRGGGGDTQYF.

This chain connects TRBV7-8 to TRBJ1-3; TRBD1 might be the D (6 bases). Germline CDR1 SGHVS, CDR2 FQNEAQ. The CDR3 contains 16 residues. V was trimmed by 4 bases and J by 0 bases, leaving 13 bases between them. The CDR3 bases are TGTGCCAGCAGCTGGGGAGGACAGAGCTCTGGAAACACCATATATTTT. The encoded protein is CASSWGGQSSGNTIYF.

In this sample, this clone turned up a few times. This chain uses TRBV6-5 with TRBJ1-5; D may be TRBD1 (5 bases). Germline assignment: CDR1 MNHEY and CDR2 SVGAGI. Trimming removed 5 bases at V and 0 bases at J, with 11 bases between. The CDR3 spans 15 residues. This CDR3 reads CASSPGQASNQPQHF. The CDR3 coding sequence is TGTGCCAGCAGTCCGGGGCAGGCTAGCAATCAGCCCCAGCATTTT.

In DNA, the CDR3 is TGTGCCAGCAGCCAGAGTACAAACAGAGACACTGAAGCTTTCTTT. Amino acid sequence: CASSQSTNRDTEAFF. This chain connects TRBV4-2 to TRBJ1-1; D is undetermined. The ends were cut back, 3 bases at V and 3 bases at J, with 14 bases in the middle. Germline CDR1 is LGHNA and CDR2 is YNFKEQ. The CDR3 contains 15 residues.

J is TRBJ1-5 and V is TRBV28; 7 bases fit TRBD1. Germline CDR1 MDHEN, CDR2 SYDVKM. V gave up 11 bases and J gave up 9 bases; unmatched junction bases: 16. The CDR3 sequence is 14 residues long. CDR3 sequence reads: CASSPWDSSWPQHF. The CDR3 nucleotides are TGTGCCTCCTCCCCTTGGGACAGTTCATGGCCCCAGCATTTT.

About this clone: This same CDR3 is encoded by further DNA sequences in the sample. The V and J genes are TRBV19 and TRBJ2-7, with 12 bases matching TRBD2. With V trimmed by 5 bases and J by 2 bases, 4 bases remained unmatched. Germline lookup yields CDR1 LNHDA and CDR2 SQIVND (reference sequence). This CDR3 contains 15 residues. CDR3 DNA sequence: TGTGCCAGTAGTTCATGGACTAGCGGGACCTACGAGCAGTACTTC. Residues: CASSSWTSGTYEQYF.

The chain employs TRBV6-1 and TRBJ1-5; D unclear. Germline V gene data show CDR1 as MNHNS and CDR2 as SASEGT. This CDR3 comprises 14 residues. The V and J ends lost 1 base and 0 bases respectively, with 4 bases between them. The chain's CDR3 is CASSEGHSNQPQHF. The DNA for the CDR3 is TGTGCCAGCAGTGAAGGTCATAGCAATCAGCCCCAGCATTTT.

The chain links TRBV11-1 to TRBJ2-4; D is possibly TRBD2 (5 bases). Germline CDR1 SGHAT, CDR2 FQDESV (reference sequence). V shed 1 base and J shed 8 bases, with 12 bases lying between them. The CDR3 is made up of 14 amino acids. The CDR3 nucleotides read TGTGCCAGCAGCTTAGAAGAGCTCGGGGACATTCAGTACTTC. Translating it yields CASSLEELGDIQYF.

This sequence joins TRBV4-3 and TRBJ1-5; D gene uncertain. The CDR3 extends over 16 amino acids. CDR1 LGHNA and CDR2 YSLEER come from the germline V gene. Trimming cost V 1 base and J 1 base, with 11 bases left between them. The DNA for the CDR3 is TGCGCCAGCAGCCAAGTCTTTGGCCAAAGCAATCAGCCCCAGCATTTT. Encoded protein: CASSQVFGQSNQPQHF.

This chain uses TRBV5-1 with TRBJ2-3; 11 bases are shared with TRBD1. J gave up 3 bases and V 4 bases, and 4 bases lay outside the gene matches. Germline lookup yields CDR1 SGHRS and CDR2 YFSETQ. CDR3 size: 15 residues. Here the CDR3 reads CASSPGTGGTDTQYF. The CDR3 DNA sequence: TGCGCCAGCAGCCCCGGGACAGGGGGGACAGATACGCAGTATTTT.